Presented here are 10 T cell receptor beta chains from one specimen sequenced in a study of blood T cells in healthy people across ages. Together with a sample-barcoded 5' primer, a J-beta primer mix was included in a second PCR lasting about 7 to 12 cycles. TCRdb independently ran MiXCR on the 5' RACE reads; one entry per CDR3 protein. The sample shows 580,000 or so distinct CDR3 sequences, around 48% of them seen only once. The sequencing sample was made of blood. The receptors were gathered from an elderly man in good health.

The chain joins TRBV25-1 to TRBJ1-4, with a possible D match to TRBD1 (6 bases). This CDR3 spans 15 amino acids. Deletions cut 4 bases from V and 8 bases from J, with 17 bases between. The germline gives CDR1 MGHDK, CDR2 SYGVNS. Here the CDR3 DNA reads TGTGCCAGCAGTGCCAGTGGGGGGGGCAGCGAAAAACTGTTTTTT. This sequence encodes CASSASGGGSEKLFF.

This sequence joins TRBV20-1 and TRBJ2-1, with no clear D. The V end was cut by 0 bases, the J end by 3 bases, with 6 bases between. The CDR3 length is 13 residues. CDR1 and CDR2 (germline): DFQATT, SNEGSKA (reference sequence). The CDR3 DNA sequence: TGCAGTGCTAGAGACGGCGTCTACAATGAGCAGTTCTTC. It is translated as CSARDGVYNEQFF.

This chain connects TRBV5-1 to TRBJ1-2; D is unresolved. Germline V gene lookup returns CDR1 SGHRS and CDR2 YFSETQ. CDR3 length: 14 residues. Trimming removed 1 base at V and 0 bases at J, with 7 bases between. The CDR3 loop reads CASSLPSANYGYTF. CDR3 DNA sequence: TGCGCCAGCAGCTTGCCCAGCGCTAACTATGGCTACACCTTC.

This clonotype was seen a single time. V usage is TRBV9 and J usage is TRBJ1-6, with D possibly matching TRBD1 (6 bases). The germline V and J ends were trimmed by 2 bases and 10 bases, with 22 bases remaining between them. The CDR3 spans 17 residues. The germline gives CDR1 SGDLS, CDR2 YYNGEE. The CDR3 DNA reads TGTGCCAGCAGCGTGGCGGGGGGACAAGCAAGCTCCTCACCCCTCCACTTT. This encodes CASSVAGGQASSSPLHF.

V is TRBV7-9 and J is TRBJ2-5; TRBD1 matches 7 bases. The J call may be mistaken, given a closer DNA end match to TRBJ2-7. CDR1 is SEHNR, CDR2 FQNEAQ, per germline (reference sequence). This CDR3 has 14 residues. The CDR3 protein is CASSPRDSDHEQYF. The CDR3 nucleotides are TGTGCCAGCAGCCCGAGGGACAGCGACCACGAGCAGTACTTC.

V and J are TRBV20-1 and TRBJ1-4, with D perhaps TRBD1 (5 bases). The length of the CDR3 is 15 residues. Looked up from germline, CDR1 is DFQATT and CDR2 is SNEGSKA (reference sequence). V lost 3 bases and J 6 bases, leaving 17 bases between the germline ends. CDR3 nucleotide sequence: TGCAGTGCTAGCCCGATGACAGACCGTCATGAAAAACTGTTTTTT. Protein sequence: CSASPMTDRHEKLFF.

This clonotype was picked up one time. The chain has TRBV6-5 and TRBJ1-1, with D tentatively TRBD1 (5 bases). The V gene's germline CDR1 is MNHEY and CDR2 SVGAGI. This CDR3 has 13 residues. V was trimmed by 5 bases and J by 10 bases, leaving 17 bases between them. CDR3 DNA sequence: TGTGCCAGCAGTCCAGGGCCCTCGAGTGGAGCTTTCTTT. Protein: CASSPGPSSGAFF.

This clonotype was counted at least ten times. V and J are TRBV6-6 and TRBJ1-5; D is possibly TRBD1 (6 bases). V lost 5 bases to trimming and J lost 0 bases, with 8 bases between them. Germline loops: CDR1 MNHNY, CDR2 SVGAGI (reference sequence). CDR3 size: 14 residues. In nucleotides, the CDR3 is TGTGCCAGCAGTCAGGGGCATAGCAATCAGCCCCAGCATTTT. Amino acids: CASSQGHSNQPQHF.

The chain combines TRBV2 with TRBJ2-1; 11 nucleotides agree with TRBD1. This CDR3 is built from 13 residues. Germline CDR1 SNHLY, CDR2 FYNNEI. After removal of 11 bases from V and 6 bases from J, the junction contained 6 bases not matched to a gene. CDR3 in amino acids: CAGAGTGGNEQFF. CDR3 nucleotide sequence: TGTGCCGGGGCCGGGACAGGGGGCAATGAGCAGTTCTTC.

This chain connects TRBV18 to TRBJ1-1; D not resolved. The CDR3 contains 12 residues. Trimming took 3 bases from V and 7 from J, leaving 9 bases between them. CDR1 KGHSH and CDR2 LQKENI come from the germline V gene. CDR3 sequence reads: CASSPIKNEAFF. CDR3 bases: TGTGCCAGCTCACCTATTAAGAATGAAGCTTTCTTT. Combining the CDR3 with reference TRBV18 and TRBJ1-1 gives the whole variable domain NAGVMQNPRHLVRRRGQEARLRCSPMKGHSHVYWYRQLPEEGLKFMVYLQKENIIDESGMPKERFSAEFPKEGPSILRIQQVVRGDSAAYFCASSPIKNEAFFGQGTRLTVV.